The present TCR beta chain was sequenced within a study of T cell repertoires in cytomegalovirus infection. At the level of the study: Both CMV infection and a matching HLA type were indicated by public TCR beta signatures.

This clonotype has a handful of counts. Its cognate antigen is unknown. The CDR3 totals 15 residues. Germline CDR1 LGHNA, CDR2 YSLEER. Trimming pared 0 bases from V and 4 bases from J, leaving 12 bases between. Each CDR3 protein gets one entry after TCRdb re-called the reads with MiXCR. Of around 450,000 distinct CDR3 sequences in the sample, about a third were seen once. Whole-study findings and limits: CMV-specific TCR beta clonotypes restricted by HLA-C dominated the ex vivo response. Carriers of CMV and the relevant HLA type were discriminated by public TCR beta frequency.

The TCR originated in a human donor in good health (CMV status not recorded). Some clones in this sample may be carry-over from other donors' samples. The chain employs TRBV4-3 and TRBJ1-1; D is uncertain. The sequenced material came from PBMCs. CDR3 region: CASSQDFGTRTEAFF. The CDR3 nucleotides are TGCGCCAGCAGCCAAGATTTTGGCACGCGCACTGAAGCTTTCTTT.